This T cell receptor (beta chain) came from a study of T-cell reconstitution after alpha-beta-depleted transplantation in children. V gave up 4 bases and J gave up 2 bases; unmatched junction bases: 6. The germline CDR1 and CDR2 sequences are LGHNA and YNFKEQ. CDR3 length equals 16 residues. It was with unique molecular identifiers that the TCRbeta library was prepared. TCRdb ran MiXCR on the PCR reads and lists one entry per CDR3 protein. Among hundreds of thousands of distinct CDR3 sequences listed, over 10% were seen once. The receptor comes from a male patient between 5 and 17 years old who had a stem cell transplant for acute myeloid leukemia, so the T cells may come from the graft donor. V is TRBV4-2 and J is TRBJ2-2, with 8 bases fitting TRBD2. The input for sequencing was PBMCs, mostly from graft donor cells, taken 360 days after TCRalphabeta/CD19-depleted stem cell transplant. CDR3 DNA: TGTGCCAGCAGCCTCCCGACTAGCGATAACACCGGGGAGCTGTTTTTT. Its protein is CASSLPTSDNTGELFF.